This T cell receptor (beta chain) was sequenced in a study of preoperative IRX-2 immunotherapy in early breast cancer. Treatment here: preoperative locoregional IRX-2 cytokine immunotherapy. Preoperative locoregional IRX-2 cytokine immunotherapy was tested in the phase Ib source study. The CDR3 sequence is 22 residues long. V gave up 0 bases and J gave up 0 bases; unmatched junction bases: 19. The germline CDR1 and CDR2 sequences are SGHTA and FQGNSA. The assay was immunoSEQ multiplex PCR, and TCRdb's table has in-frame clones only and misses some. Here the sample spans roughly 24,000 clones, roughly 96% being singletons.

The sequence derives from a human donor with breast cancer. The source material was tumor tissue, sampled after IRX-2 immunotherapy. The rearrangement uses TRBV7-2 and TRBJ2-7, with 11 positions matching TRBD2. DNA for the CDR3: TGTGCCAGCAGCTTAGCAATTAGGACTAGCGGGTTGAATATCCTGAGCTCCTACGAGCAGTACTTC. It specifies CASSLAIRTSGLNILSSYEQYF.